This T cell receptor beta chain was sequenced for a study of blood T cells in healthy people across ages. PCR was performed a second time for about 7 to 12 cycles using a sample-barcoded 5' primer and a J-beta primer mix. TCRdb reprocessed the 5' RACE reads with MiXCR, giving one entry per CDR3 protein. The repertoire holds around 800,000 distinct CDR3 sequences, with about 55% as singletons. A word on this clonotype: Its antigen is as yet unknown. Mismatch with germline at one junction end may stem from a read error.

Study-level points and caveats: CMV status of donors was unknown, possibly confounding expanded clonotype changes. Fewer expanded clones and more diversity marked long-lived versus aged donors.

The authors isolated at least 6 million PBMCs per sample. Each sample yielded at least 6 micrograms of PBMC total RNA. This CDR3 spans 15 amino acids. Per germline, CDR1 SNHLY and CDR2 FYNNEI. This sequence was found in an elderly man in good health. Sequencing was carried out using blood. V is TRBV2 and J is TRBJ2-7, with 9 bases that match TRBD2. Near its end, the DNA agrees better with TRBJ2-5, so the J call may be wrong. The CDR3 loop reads CAGSATLAGQETQYF. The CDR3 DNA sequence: TGTGCCGGCAGTGCGACACTAGCGGGCCAAGAGACCCAGTACTTC.